These T cell receptor beta chains were read from a single sample in a study of T-cell memory formation after mild COVID-19. A single record per CDR3 protein comes from TCRdb applying MiXCR to the 5' RACE reads. Here the sample spans about 260,000 distinct CDR3 sequences, 16% being singletons. The specimen was PBMCs or a T cell subset sorted from them (not recorded which). These receptors originate from a man between 18 and 29 years old who had mild COVID-19 (a few samples of this study predate the infection). Cell type and time point are not known. Each CDR3 is given with its conserved first and last residue. Each record gives: J gene, clone size, D gene, V gene, CDR3 protein, CDR3 DNA. D genes are given only for firm matches. Size is stated for part of the rows, as once, few or many counts, or as a class when the clone is expanded.

TRBJ2-5 | NA | TRBD1 | TRBV5-1 | CASSPTRQGETQYF | TGCGCCAGCAGCCCCACCCGACAGGGAGAGACCCAGTACTTC
TRBJ1-1 | NA | TRBD1 | TRBV5-1 | CASSLEARGVTEAFF | TGCGCCAGCAGCTTGGAGGCCAGGGGGGTGACTGAAGCTTTCTTT
TRBJ1-5 | NA | NA | TRBV28 | CASSPLTGHNQPQHF | TGTGCCAGCAGCCCGTTGACAGGACACAATCAGCCCCAGCATTTT
TRBJ2-5 | many | TRBD2 | TRBV5-1 | CASSLASGGYQETQYF | TGCGCCAGCAGCTTGGCTAGCGGGGGGTACCAAGAGACCCAGTACTTC
TRBJ2-1 | many | NA | TRBV4-1 | CASSQVDLVSYNEQFF | TGCGCCAGCAGCCAAGTCGACCTAGTTTCCTACAATGAGCAGTTCTTC
TRBJ2-7 | few | TRBD1 | TRBV5-1 | CASSIDRGGEQYF | TGCGCCAGCAGCATAGACAGGGGTGGCGAGCAGTACTTC
TRBJ1-4 | NA | NA | TRBV7-9 | CASSSAMRKANEKLFF | TGTGCCAGCAGCTCAGCAATGAGGAAGGCGAATGAAAAACTGTTTTTT
TRBJ2-1 | NA | TRBD2 | TRBV5-5 | CASSLTGLAAYNEQFF | TGTGCCAGCAGCTTAACAGGACTAGCGGCCTACAATGAGCAGTTCTTC
TRBJ2-5 | few | NA | TRBV6-2/TRBV6-3 | CASRPLTEDQETQYF | TGTGCCAGCAGACCGTTGACCGAAGACCAAGAGACCCAGTACTTC
TRBJ2-4 | NA | NA | TRBV5-1 | CASSLVWGMDKNIQYF | TGCGCCAGCAGCTTGGTCTGGGGTATGGACAAAAACATTCAGTACTTC
TRBJ2-7 | NA | NA | TRBV12-3/TRBV12-4 | CASSLAGPHYEQYF | TGTGCCAGCAGTTTAGCGGGACCCCACTACGAGCAGTACTTC
TRBJ2-3 | once | NA | TRBV27 | CASSLGRDRTDTQYF | TGTGCCAGCAGTTTAGGGCGGGACCGCACAGATACGCAGTATTTT
TRBJ1-2 | many | NA | TRBV9 | CASSADTGPNYGYTF | TGTGCCAGCAGCGCCGACACAGGGCCCAACTATGGCTACACCTTC
TRBJ2-7 | few | NA | TRBV6-5 | CASSGLRYEQYF | TGTGCCAGCAGTGGATTGCGCTACGAGCAGTACTTC
TRBJ2-7 | few | NA | TRBV12-3/TRBV12-4 | CASRGEGAGEQYF | TGTGCCAGCCGTGGGGAGGGGGCGGGCGAGCAGTACTTC
TRBJ1-5 | many | NA | TRBV28 | CASSLLGILPRQPQHF | TGTGCCAGCAGTTTACTGGGGATACTACCGCGTCAGCCCCAGCATTTT
TRBJ2-6 | NA | NA | TRBV4-2 | CASSQDWGGSGANVLTF | TGTGCCAGCAGCCAAGATTGGGGTGGTTCTGGGGCCAACGTCCTGACTTTC
TRBJ2-7 | few | TRBD2 | TRBV27 | CASSLSGGAGEQYF | TGTGCCAGCAGTCTTAGCGGGGGGGCGGGTGAGCAGTACTTC
TRBJ2-1 | few | NA | TRBV5-1 | CASSFFGAGLANEQFF | TGCGCCAGCAGCTTTTTCGGTGCGGGCCTCGCCAATGAGCAGTTCTTC
TRBJ1-1 | few | NA | TRBV6-1 | CASSLLPVNTEAFF | TGTGCCAGCAGTCTTCTCCCCGTGAACACTGAAGCTTTCTTT
TRBJ2-1 | few | TRBD2 | TRBV5-1 | CASSLWGGSRGNEQFF | TGCGCCAGCAGCTTGTGGGGGGGAAGCCGAGGGAATGAGCAGTTCTTC
TRBJ1-2 | many | NA | TRBV7-9 | CASSLAGRFYGYTF | TGTGCCAGCAGCTTAGCTGGGAGGTTCTATGGCTACACCTTC
TRBJ2-7 | many | NA | TRBV2 | CASSDRLPPEQYF | TGTGCCAGCAGTGATCGACTCCCCCCCGAGCAGTACTTC
TRBJ2-3 | NA | TRBD2 | TRBV7-3 | CASSRGGVTDTQYF | TGTGCCAGCAGCCGCGGGGGGGTCACAGATACGCAGTATTTT
TRBJ1-1 | few | NA | TRBV30 | CAWSEMLNTEAFF | TGTGCCTGGAGTGAAATGCTGAACACTGAAGCTTTCTTT
TRBJ1-2 | many | TRBD1 | TRBV5-5 | CASSGTGGANGYTF | TGTGCCAGCAGCGGGACAGGGGGCGCGAATGGCTACACCTTC
TRBJ2-1 | once | TRBD1 | TRBV27 | CASSSRGPYNEQFF | TGTGCCAGCAGTTCCAGGGGGCCCTACAATGAGCAGTTCTTC
TRBJ2-3 | few | NA | TRBV7-9 | CASSLGPAAGYF | TGTGCCAGCAGCTTAGGCCCGGCGGCCGGGTATTTT
TRBJ2-1 | few | NA | TRBV6-5 | CASSQGHEQFF | TGTGCCAGCAGTCAGGGACATGAGCAGTTCTTC
TRBJ1-4 | NA | TRBD1 | TRBV9 | CASSVGGTAGDEKLFF | TGTGCCAGCAGCGTAGGTGGGACAGCGGGAGATGAAAAACTGTTTTTT